This T cell receptor beta chain was sequenced for a study of patients and donors after allogeneic stem cell transplantation. TCRdb recomputed calls from the RT-PCR reads with MiXCR, one row per CDR3 protein. The sample shows about a million distinct CDR3 sequences, more than 15% of them seen only once. The CDR3 length is 20 residues. Trimming cost V 4 bases and J 0 bases; bases outside gene matches: 16. Germline lookup yields CDR1 MNHEY and CDR2 SVGEGT. Sequencing was carried out using blood, either unsorted or a sorted T cell fraction (not recorded which). V and J are TRBV6-2 or TRBV6-3 and TRBJ2-7, with 12 bases lining up with TRBD2. The clonotype comes from a human donor who was either an allogeneic HSCT recipient or a stem cell or donor lymphocyte infusion donor (not recorded which). It is not recorded whose cells these are; they may come from a transplant donor. CDR3 DNA: TGTGCCAGCAGTTGGTTACCCGTTTTAACTAGCGGGGGGACCTCCTACGAGCAGTACTTC. It translates to CASSWLPVLTSGGTSYEQYF.